This entry features one TCR beta chain sequence. Its specificity is unknown. These data are taken from a study of shared clonotypes between healthy human individuals. Findings and caveats of the study: Sorted-subset sequencing, rarefaction showed, was incomplete despite large depth.

The CDR3 consists of 16 residues. In germline, CDR1 is ENHRY, CDR2 SYGVKD. Deletions cut 4 bases from V and 6 bases from J, with 19 bases between. Assay used: immunoSEQ multiplex PCR; TCRdb lists only in-frame clones, some missing. The data show 2 million to 2.5 million clones, 93% seen once. Sequencing used naive CD4+ T cells from PBMCs. Described subset: CD45RA+ positively selected. The source is a man between 18 and 29 years old in good health. Some clones in this sample may be carry-over from other donors' samples. The rearrangement joins TRBV10-3 to TRBJ2-1, with D maybe TRBD2 (5 bases). CDR3 nucleotide sequence: TGTGCCATCAGTGGGTCGGAAGGACTCAAATCCAATGAGCAGTTCTTC. This translates into CAISGSEGLKSNEQFF.